Presented here are 15 T cell receptor beta chains from one specimen sequenced in a study of T cell responses to AZD1222 COVID-19 vaccine. TCRdb's copy holds only in-frame clones and misses some; the assay was immunoSEQ multiplex PCR. The sample carries 70,000 to 75,000 clones, 70% to 90% recorded once. This material consisted of peripheral blood, taken 28 days after the second AZD1222 dose. All receptors derive from an adult who received the AZD1222 COVID-19 vaccine.

The chain is built from TRBV7-2 and TRBJ2-3; no clear D. The germline V gene has CDR1 SGHTA and CDR2 FQGNSA. Trimming shortened V by 4 bases and J by 4 bases, and 12 bases separated the two germline ends. CDR3 length: 14 residues. CDR3 nucleotides: TGTGCCAGCAGCTGGAAGCGAGATTCAGATACGCAGTATTTT. Residues: CASSWKRDSDTQYF.

The chain links TRBV3-1 (or the pseudogene TRBV3-2) to TRBJ1-2; TRBD1 matches 8 bases. The germline V gene has CDR1 LGHDT and CDR2 YNNKEL (reference sequence). Unmatched junction bases numbered 11, after V lost 3 bases and J lost 8 bases. The CDR3 length is 15 residues. The CDR3 DNA sequence: TGTGCCAGCAGCCATTCAGGAAGGACAGGGAAGGGCTACACCTTC. This codes for CASSHSGRTGKGYTF.

The chain links TRBV20-1 to TRBJ1-2; D is ambiguous. The germline V gene encodes CDR1 DFQATT and CDR2 SNEGSKA (reference sequence). This CDR3 spans 11 amino acids. V was cut by 5 bases and J by 2 bases, with 6 bases left in between. The CDR3 region has the DNA TGCAGTGCTCCTACAAACTATGGCTACACCTTC. Its protein is CSAPTNYGYTF.

The rearrangement joins TRBV6-1 to TRBJ2-1, with D perhaps matching TRBD2 (5 bases). Trimming left V 4 bases short and J 3 bases short, with 19 bases between. Germline loops: CDR1 MNHNS, CDR2 SASEGT. This CDR3 has 17 residues. CDR3 bases: TGTGCCAGCAGTGCCGACTACCGCAAGGCGTACTACAATGAGCAGTTCTTC. Translating gives CASSADYRKAYYNEQFF.

V is TRBV30 and J is TRBJ1-3; tentative D call: TRBD1 (5 bases). Germline assignment: CDR1 GTSNPN and CDR2 SVGIG (reference sequence). The V end lost 0 bases, the J end lost 4 bases, and 16 bases lay between the germline ends. The CDR3 totals 16 residues. DNA of the CDR3: TGTGCCTGGAGTGTATTCTCGAGGGCAGGGGGAAACACCATATATTTT. Protein: CAWSVFSRAGGNTIYF.

The gene calls are TRBV7-3 and TRBJ2-1; D possibly corresponds to TRBD2 (5 bases). Germline V lookup: CDR1 SGHTA, CDR2 FQGTGA. Deletions cut 2 bases from V and 14 bases from J, with 16 bases between. The CDR3 length is 13 residues. CDR3 loop: CASSLAGVGLKFF. The CDR3 DNA follows: TGTGCCAGCAGCTTAGCGGGCGTCGGGCTGAAGTTCTTC.

J is TRBJ1-2 and V is TRBV20-1; D possibly corresponds to TRBD1 (6 bases). Between the trimmed V and J ends, which lost 3 bases and 2 bases, there was a span of 13 bases. The germline CDR1 and CDR2 sequences are DFQATT and SNEGSKA (reference sequence). This CDR3 spans 14 amino acids. Written as DNA, the CDR3 is TGCAGTGCTAGTAGTCAGGGGATGAACTATGGCTACACCTTC. Translated, it gives CSASSQGMNYGYTF.

V usage is TRBV28 and J usage is TRBJ1-2; the D is unclear. This CDR3 is built from 12 residues. Deletions cut 0 bases from V and 8 bases from J, with 7 bases between. From germline, CDR1 is MDHEN and CDR2 SYDVKM. This CDR3 is CASSLWLWGYTF. DNA of the CDR3: TGTGCCAGCAGTTTATGGCTTTGGGGCTACACCTTC.

The chain employs TRBV4-1 and TRBJ1-3; D gene ambiguous. V lost 6 bases to trimming and J lost 4 bases, with 13 bases between them. Germline-derived CDR1 and CDR2 are MGHRA and YSYEKL. This CDR3 has 14 residues. The DNA of the CDR3 is TGCGCCAGCAGTTCTCCTGGGCGGGGAAACACCATATATTTT. Amino acids: CASSSPGRGNTIYF.

This clone was seen a few times. The genes are TRBV7-9 and TRBJ2-1; 7 bases are a match to TRBD2. V was pared by 2 bases and J by 10 bases, with 5 bases of the junction left unmatched. This CDR3 has 13 residues. Per the germline V gene, CDR1 is SEHNR and CDR2 is FQNEAQ (reference sequence). CDR3 loop: CASSLWGGYEQFF. CDR3 in DNA: TGTGCCAGCAGCTTATGGGGAGGGTACGAGCAGTTCTTC.

The chain links TRBV6-1 to TRBJ1-1, with TRBD1 identical over 7 bases. Germline-derived CDR1 and CDR2 are MNHNS and SASEGT. This CDR3 contains 15 residues. V gave up 2 bases and J gave up 1 base; unmatched junction bases: 4. In nucleotides, the CDR3 is TGTGCCAGCAGTGAACAGGGGGGAGCGAACACTGAAGCTTTCTTT. Translated: CASSEQGGANTEAFF.

The chain links TRBV6-5 to TRBJ2-3; D may be TRBD1 (6 bases). CDR3 length: 14 residues. V lost 8 bases, J lost 3 bases, and 15 bases lay in between. Germline V lookup: CDR1 MNHEY, CDR2 SVGAGI. CDR3 residues: CASSGDGVTDTQYF. Here the CDR3 DNA reads TGTGCCAGCTCAGGGGATGGAGTTACAGATACGCAGTATTTT.

With respect to this clone: Sequence at one end of the junction differs from germline and may be a read error. The V call is TRBV24-1, the J call TRBJ2-1; the D gene is possibly TRBD2 (7 bases). Looked up from germline, CDR1 is KGHDR and CDR2 is SFDVKD. The length of the CDR3 is 16 residues. CDR3 amino acids: CATSGSGGPTPNAQFF. Written as DNA, the CDR3 is TGTGCCACCAGTGGATCCGGGGGGCCTACACCAAATGCGCAGTTCTTC.

V usage is TRBV5-1 and J usage is TRBJ1-1; D ambiguous. The germline V and J ends were trimmed by 1 base and 7 bases, with 11 bases remaining between them. Per the germline V gene, CDR1 is SGHRS and CDR2 is YFSETQ. This CDR3 has 13 residues. In DNA, the CDR3 is TGCGCCAGCAGCTTGCAACAGAACCTTGAAGCTTTCTTT. Translation gives CASSLQQNLEAFF.

This chain links TRBV18 with TRBJ2-1; 14 nucleotides line up with TRBD2. The germline V gene encodes CDR1 KGHSH and CDR2 LQKENI. There are 14 residues in the CDR3. V shed 8 bases, J shed 6 bases, and the junction held 3 bases outside the gene matches. The CDR3 region is CASRGLAGVNEQFF. CDR3 nucleotides: TGTGCCAGCCGGGGACTAGCGGGAGTCAATGAGCAGTTCTTC.